The text below deals with one T cell receptor (beta chain). Thymic resections from corrective heart surgery supplied the tissue. Serving as donors were healthy Finnish infants, each of whom was having open corrective surgery for congenital heart defects. The entry originates in a study of human thymus T cells. TCRdb's copy holds only in-frame clones and misses some; the assay was immunoSEQ multiplex PCR. The top ten hold around 0.037% of the sample, which has approximately 71,000 clones, around 95% seen once. Germline CDR1 LNHDA, CDR2 SQIVND (reference sequence). The junction had 10 bases not matched to a gene; V was cut back by 5 bases and J by 5 bases. This CDR3 has 15 residues.

The sequence came from a girl under two years old with a congenital heart defect but otherwise immunologically healthy. Sequenced material: thymus tissue. The chain joins TRBV19 to TRBJ1-2, with 8 positions matching TRBD1. CDR3 nucleotide sequence: TGTGCCAGTAGTTCGCACAGGGGGAGAAATTATGGCTACACCTTC. Its translation is CASSSHRGRNYGYTF.